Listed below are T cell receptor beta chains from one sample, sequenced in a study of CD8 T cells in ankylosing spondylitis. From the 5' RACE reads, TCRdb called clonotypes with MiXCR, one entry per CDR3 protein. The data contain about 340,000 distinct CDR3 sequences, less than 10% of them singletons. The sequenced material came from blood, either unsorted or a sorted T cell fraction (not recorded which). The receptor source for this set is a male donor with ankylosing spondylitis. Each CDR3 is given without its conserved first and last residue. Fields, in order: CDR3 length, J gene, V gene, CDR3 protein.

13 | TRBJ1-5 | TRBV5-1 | ASSLSGGFGQPQH
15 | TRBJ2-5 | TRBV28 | ASSSPRVSGGQETQY
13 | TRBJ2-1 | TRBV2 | ASSEGLAGGHEQF
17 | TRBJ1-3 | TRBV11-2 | ASSLHRSPRVVSGNTIY
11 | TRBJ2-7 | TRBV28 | ASRGSGRGEQY
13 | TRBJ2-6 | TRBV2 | ASSADIAGANVLT
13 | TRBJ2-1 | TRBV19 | ASSIRTSGLNEQF
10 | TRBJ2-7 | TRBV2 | ASIVSPYEQY
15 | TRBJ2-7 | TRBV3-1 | ASSPMSAGTGRDEQY
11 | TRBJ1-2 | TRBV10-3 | AISEETHYGYT
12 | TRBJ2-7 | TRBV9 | ASSVGTAFYEQY
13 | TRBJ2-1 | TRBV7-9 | ASTSSARSYNEQF
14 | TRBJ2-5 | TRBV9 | ASSVGSSGGQETQC
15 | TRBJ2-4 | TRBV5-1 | ASSLEVNPGVKNIQY